The next 11 T cell receptor beta chains were all read from a single sample in a study of shared clonotypes between healthy human individuals. TCRdb's copy holds only in-frame clones and misses some; the assay was immunoSEQ multiplex PCR. The sample yields about 2.3 million clones, approximately 95% seen once. Sequenced input: naive CD4+ T cells from PBMCs. Subset in this sample: CD45RA+ positively selected. These receptors came from a man between 18 and 29 years old in good health. Some clones in this sample may be carry-over from other donors' samples.

This clone was seen a few times. This rearrangement joins TRBV19 to TRBJ1-1; unclear D gene. V lost 5 bases and J 9 bases, leaving 10 bases between the germline ends. Germline-derived CDR1 and CDR2 are LNHDA and SQIVND (reference sequence). This CDR3 is 11 amino acids long. The CDR3, as DNA: TGTGCCAGTAGTGATTCGTGGAAAGCTTTCTTT. Its translation is CASSDSWKAFF.

J is TRBJ1-2 and V is TRBV4-1; no firm D call. The CDR3 has 15 amino acids. From germline, CDR1 is MGHRA and CDR2 YSYEKL. Trimming left V 4 bases short and J 7 bases short, with 19 bases between. CDR3 DNA: TGCGCCAGCAGCCGAGAAGAGAGGGTGTCCTCTGGCTACACCTTC. Residues: CASSREERVSSGYTF.

The CDR3 loop reads CASSLGGQGIETQYF. The CDR3 DNA sequence: TGTGCCAGCAGCTTAGGGGGACAGGGAATTGAGACCCAGTACTTC. The chain carries TRBV7-2 and TRBJ2-5, with 9 bases identical to TRBD1. The CDR3 is 15 amino acids. CDR1 is SGHTA, CDR2 FQGNSA, per germline. Germline trimming cut 1 base from V and 5 bases from J; bases unmatched to any gene: 5.

This chain links TRBV27 with TRBJ2-1; 12 positions agree with TRBD2. With V trimmed by 3 bases and J by 15 bases, 6 bases remained unmatched. The CDR3 spans 13 residues. CDR1 is MNHEY and CDR2 is SMNVEV in the germline V gene (reference sequence). CDR3 sequence: CASSLTSGSYPFF. The CDR3 DNA sequence: TGTGCCAGCAGTTTGACTAGCGGGAGTTATCCGTTCTTC.

V gene TRBV5-1 combines with J gene TRBJ2-1, with D tentatively TRBD1 (6 bases). Trimming stripped 0 bases from V and 6 bases from J, with 16 bases between. The CDR3 is 16 residues long. Germline CDR1 and CDR2: SGHRS and YFSETQ. The CDR3 sequence: CASSLAPAQGSNEQFF. The CDR3 DNA is TGCGCCAGCAGCTTGGCCCCGGCACAGGGCAGCAATGAGCAGTTCTTC. Variable domain in full (rest from reference TRBV5-1 and TRBJ2-1): KAGVTQTPRYLIKTRGQQVTLSCSPISGHRSVSWYQQTPGQGLQFLFEYFSETQRNKGNFPGRFSGRQFSNSRSEMNVSTLELGDSALYLCASSLAPAQGSNEQFFGPGTRLTVL.

The rearrangement joins TRBV15 to TRBJ1-2, with D maybe TRBD1 (5 bases). The V gene lost 5 bases and the J gene lost 8 bases, with 18 bases spanning the gap. The CDR3 length is 14 residues. Germline V gene data show CDR1 as LNHNV and CDR2 as YYDKDF (reference sequence). The CDR3 is CATSATHGAFGYTF. Written as DNA, the CDR3 is TGTGCCACCAGCGCTACGCATGGGGCTTTCGGCTACACCTTC.

Written as DNA, the CDR3 is TGTGCCACCAGCCCAGTGGGAGAGACCCAGTACTTC. Its protein is CATSPVGETQYF. The chain uses TRBV15 and TRBJ2-5; D is ambiguous. The germline V gene encodes CDR1 LNHNV and CDR2 YYDKDF (reference sequence). The CDR3 contains 12 residues. V shed 5 bases and J shed 4 bases, with 8 bases lying between them.

The chain recombines TRBV11-2 with TRBJ2-5; no clear D gene. This CDR3 region has 12 residues. Deletions cut 11 bases from V and 4 bases from J, with 14 bases between. From germline, CDR1 is SGHAT and CDR2 FQNNGV. CDR3 DNA: TGTGCCTCCCTTCCCAAGGGAGAGACCCAGTACTTC. Its translation is CASLPKGETQYF.

The rearrangement uses TRBV2 and TRBJ2-2; 8 positions agree with TRBD1. Germline CDR1 SNHLY, CDR2 FYNNEI. With V trimmed by 4 bases and J by 8 bases, 6 bases remained unmatched. The CDR3 runs to 14 residues. In DNA, the CDR3 is TGTGCCAGCAGTGGTGACAGGGGCGCGGGGGAGCTGTTTTTT. Protein sequence: CASSGDRGAGELFF.

The V call is TRBV5-5, the J call TRBJ1-1; weak D call: TRBD1 (5 bases). The CDR3 runs to 14 residues. V shed 4 bases and J shed 1 base, with 11 bases lying between them. Germline V gives CDR1 SGHKS, CDR2 YYEKEE (reference sequence). The CDR3 DNA is TGTGCCAGCAGCCAAATGACAGCGAACACTGAAGCTTTCTTT. It codes for CASSQMTANTEAFF. Using reference TRBV5-5 and TRBJ1-1 for the parts outside the CDR3, the full variable domain is DAGVTQSPTHLIKTRGQQVTLRCSPISGHKSVSWYQQVLGQGPQFIFQYYEKEERGRGNFPDRFSARQFPNYSSELNVNALLLGDSALYLCASSQMTANTEAFFGQGTRLTVV.

The CDR3 DNA reads TGTGCCAGCAGGAAACTAGCGGGAGGCCGTACCCTTCAAGAGACCCAGTACTTC. This codes for CASRKLAGGRTLQETQYF. V and J are TRBV11-2 and TRBJ2-5; 12 positions agree with TRBD2. The V gene end was trimmed by 6 bases and the J gene end by 2 bases; junction bases not matched to a gene: 13. CDR1 is SGHAT, CDR2 FQNNGV, per germline. CDR3 length equals 18 residues.